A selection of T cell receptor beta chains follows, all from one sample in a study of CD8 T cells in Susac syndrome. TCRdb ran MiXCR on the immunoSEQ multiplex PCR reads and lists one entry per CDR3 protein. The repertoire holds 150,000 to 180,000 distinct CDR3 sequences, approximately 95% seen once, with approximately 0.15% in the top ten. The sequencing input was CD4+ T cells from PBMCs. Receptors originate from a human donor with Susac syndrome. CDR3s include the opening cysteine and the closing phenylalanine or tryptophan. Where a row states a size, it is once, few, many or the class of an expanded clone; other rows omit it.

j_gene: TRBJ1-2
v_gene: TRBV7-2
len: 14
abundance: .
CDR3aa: CASSFQRGDYGYTF

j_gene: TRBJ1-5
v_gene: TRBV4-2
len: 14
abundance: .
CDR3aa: CASSQDLGGFPQHF

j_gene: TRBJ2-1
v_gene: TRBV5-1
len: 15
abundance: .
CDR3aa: CASSLLSSGVDEQFF

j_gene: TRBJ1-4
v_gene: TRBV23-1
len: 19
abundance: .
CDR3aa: CASTQQDLPHRATNEKLFF

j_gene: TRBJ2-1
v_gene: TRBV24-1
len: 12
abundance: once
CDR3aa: CATSDLWGEQFF

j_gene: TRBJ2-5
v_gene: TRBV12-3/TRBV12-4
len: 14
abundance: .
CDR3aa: CASSTGGARETQYF

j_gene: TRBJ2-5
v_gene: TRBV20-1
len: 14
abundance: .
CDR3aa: CSASLAGGRETQYF

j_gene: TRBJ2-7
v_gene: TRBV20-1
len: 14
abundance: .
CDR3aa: CSAQASGVSYEQYF

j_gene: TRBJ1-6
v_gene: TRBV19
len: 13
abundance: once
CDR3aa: CASSWRRDSPLHF

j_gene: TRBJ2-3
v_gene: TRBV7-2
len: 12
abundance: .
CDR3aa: CASSLSRQEQYF

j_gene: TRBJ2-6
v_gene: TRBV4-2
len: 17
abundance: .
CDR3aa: CASSQDTLVSGANVLTF

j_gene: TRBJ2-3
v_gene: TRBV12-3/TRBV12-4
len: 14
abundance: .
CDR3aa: CASRGGRFTDTQYF

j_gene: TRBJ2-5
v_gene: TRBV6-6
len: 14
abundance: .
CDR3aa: CASRYGGSQETQYF

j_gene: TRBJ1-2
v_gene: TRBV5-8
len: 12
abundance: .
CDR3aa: CASSRVGYGYTF

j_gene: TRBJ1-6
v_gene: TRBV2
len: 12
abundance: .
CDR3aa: CASSQGGDSNHF

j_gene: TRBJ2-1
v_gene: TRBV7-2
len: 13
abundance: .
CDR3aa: CASSPGGYNEQFF